The source of this T cell receptor (beta chain) is a study of T cell repertoires in aging, cancer and after chemotherapy. Study information: Donor ages fell into six groups from 30 or younger up to 70 or older. Chronic lymphocytic leukemia patients on fludarabine- or bendamustine-based regimens gave paired samples before and after chemotherapy. General study findings and limits: Age-matched healthy donors had significantly more diverse, less clonal blood TCR repertoires than untreated cancer patients. In each cancer cohort, median generation probability increased across chemotherapy, suggesting thymic output rebounded.

A mixed TRB-A/B primer pool amplified rearranged TRB by multiplex touch-down PCR. TCRdb reprocessed the multiplex PCR reads via MiXCR and lists one record per CDR3 protein. This sample yields about 6,200 distinct CDR3 sequences, of which 25% to 35% are seen a single time; approximately 8.4% belongs to the top ten. The germline V gene has CDR1 MRHNA and CDR2 SNTAGT. J was trimmed by 11 bases and V by 3 bases; bases with no gene match: 9. The CDR3 contains 15 residues. On this clonotype itself: Its antigen is currently unknown.

Amplification of TCR beta used genomic DNA extracted from peripheral blood. This TCR derives from a human donor with a blood cancer. The chain uses TRBV6-4 and TRBJ2-5; TRBD2 matches 13 bases. The sample consisted of blood. CDR3 protein: CASSELAGGQEKQYF. CDR3 nucleotides: TGTGCCAGCAGTGAACTAGCGGGAGGGCAAGAGAAACAGTACTTC.